This passage covers 18 T cell receptor beta chains from one sample sequenced in a study of cytomegalovirus exposure and HLA in healthy donors. Primers included in the PCR were 60 Vbeta and 13 Jbeta primers. Libraries were prepared by immunoSEQ multiplex PCR; TCRdb keeps only in-frame clonotypes and omits some of them. The sample has about 190,000 clones, 70% to 80% seen once. The sequencing input was PBMCs. These receptors were collected from a woman aged 30 to 39 in good health and CMV-seropositive.

The CDR3 nucleotides are TGTGCCAGCAGCGCTCCGGGACTAGCCTACGAGCAGTACTTC. Its translation is CASSAPGLAYEQYF. The gene calls are TRBV5-4 and TRBJ2-7; 8 positions match TRBD2. The CDR3 extends over 14 amino acids. Trimming at V came to 4 bases and at J to 2 bases, leaving 5 bases not matched to a gene. Germline V gene data show CDR1 as SGHNT and CDR2 as YYREEE (reference sequence).

The CDR3 region is CASKQEGGYTF. The CDR3 nucleotides read TGTGCCAGCAAACAGGAAGGTGGCTACACCTTC. The chain uses TRBV6-5 and TRBJ1-2; a possible D gene is TRBD1 (5 bases). The CDR3 consists of 11 residues. V lost 7 bases and J 7 bases, leaving 10 bases between the germline ends. Germline V gene sequence: CDR1 MNHEY, CDR2 SVGAGI.

In this sample, this clone turned up a few times. The V and J genes are TRBV27 and TRBJ1-2, with TRBD1 matching 9 bases. With 3 bases clipped from V and 11 bases from J, the junction kept 7 bases outside the gene matches. Germline CDR1 is MNHEY and CDR2 is SMNVEV (reference sequence). This CDR3 is 13 amino acids long. The CDR3 sequence is CASSLGQGVGYTF. The CDR3 nucleotides read TGTGCCAGCAGTTTGGGACAGGGAGTCGGGTACACCTTC.

The chain employs TRBV2 and TRBJ1-1; possibly TRBD1 for D (6 bases). Germline V gene lookup returns CDR1 SNHLY and CDR2 FYNNEI. Trimming pared 7 bases from V and 4 bases from J, leaving 16 bases between. This CDR3 has 14 residues. The CDR3 coding sequence is TGTGCCAGCATGCGGGGGGCGCGGGTCACTGAAGCTTTCTTT. Its protein product is CASMRGARVTEAFF.

The gene calls are TRBV10-3 and TRBJ1-1; D is possibly TRBD1 (5 bases). Trimming removed 6 bases at V and 11 bases at J, with 16 bases between. CDR3 length: 12 residues. Germline loops: CDR1 ENHRY, CDR2 SYGVKD. The chain's CDR3 is CAISSTPGHAFF. The CDR3, as DNA: TGTGCCATCAGCTCCACCCCAGGGCATGCTTTCTTT.

The chain is built from TRBV30 and TRBJ1-2; TRBD1 matches at 12 bases. This CDR3 has 17 amino acids. Germline V gives CDR1 GTSNPN, CDR2 SVGIG (reference sequence). Losses at the gene ends were 0 bases for V and 7 bases for J; bases not matched to a gene: 12. The CDR3 DNA follows: TGTGCCTGGAGTGTTGAGTGGTTGGGACAGGGGGCGAGTGGCTACACCTTC. Protein product: CAWSVEWLGQGASGYTF.

The chain couples TRBV6-5 to TRBJ1-6, with 9 positions matching TRBD1. Germline CDR1 MNHEY, CDR2 SVGAGI. V gave up 7 bases and J gave up 12 bases; unmatched junction bases: 10. The CDR3 length is 14 residues. CDR3 sequence: CASTIGTGNKPLHF. In DNA, the CDR3 is TGTGCCAGCACAATCGGGACAGGGAACAAACCCCTCCACTTT.

The chain uses TRBV29-1 and TRBJ2-7, with D maybe TRBD2 (6 bases). Germline V lookup: CDR1 SQVTM, CDR2 ANQGSEA. Between the trimmed V and J ends, which lost 2 bases and 3 bases, there was a span of 23 bases. The CDR3 is 17 residues long. DNA for the CDR3: TGCAGCGTTGAAAGTGAGGCTAGCGCGCCCCCAGGCTACGAGCAGTACTTC. It specifies CSVESEASAPPGYEQYF.

V is TRBV6-4 and J is TRBJ2-3; 9 positions agree with TRBD1. Trimming cost V 3 bases and J 4 bases; bases outside gene matches: 5. Germline V gives CDR1 MRHNA, CDR2 SNTAGT. This CDR3 has 15 residues. CDR3 sequence (DNA): TGTGCCAGCAGTGAGCTGGGACAGGGATCAGATACGCAGTATTTT. This translates into CASSELGQGSDTQYF.

The CDR3 sequence is CASSTRQEQETQYF. In nucleotides, the CDR3 is TGCGCCAGCAGCACCCGACAGGAGCAAGAGACCCAGTACTTC. The genes are TRBV4-1 and TRBJ2-5; perhaps TRBD1 as D (6 bases). Germline V gene data show CDR1 as MGHRA and CDR2 as YSYEKL. The V end lost 5 bases, the J end lost 2 bases, and 12 bases lay between the germline ends. The CDR3 is 14 residues long.

The count of this clone is one. The genes are TRBV18 and TRBJ2-2, with D possibly matching TRBD1 (5 bases). This CDR3 is built from 14 residues. Germline CDR1 is KGHSH and CDR2 is LQKENI. The CDR3 region has the DNA TGTCACACCGCGATGGGGCCGAACACCGGGGAGCTGTTTTTT. It specifies CHTAMGPNTGELFF.

This clone occurred once. The chain joins TRBV11-3 to TRBJ2-2, with D tentatively TRBD1 (5 bases). Germline CDR1 reads SGHNT; CDR2 reads YENEEA. This CDR3 region has 14 residues. Trimming removed 1 base from V and 4 bases from J, with 7 bases in between. For the CDR3, the DNA is TGTGCCAGCAGCTTAGGTGGGGCCACCGGGGAGCTGTTTTTT. This codes for CASSLGGATGELFF.

The chain uses TRBV7-6 and TRBJ2-3, with D unclear. Germline CDR1 reads SGHVS; CDR2 reads FNYEAQ. V was pared by 1 base and J by 3 bases, with 8 bases between. This CDR3 is built from 14 residues. CDR3 bases: TGTGCCAGCAGCTTAGAATACGGGACAGATACGCAGTATTTT. Protein sequence: CASSLEYGTDTQYF.

This chain joins TRBV7-9 and TRBJ1-2; D unresolved. Trimming shortened V by 6 bases and J by 7 bases, and 12 bases separated the two germline ends. The CDR3 consists of 12 residues. Germline values: CDR1 SEHNR, CDR2 FQNEAQ (reference sequence). Here the CDR3 reads CASRAWRLGYTF. CDR3 sequence (DNA): TGTGCCAGCAGGGCGTGGCGGCTTGGCTACACCTTC.

The chain couples TRBV28 to TRBJ2-7, with 9 nucleotides matching TRBD1. The CDR3 totals 12 residues. J was trimmed by 6 bases and V by 6 bases; bases with no gene match: 3. Germline CDR1 MDHEN, CDR2 SYDVKM. The CDR3 nucleotides read TGTGCCAGCAGCCAACAGGGGGCCGAGCAGTACTTC. Its translation is CASSQQGAEQYF.

The rearrangement uses TRBV6-5 and TRBJ2-5; 9 bases align to TRBD2. V lost 7 bases to trimming and J lost 5 bases; unmatched junction nucleotides: 8. Germline V gene sequence: CDR1 MNHEY, CDR2 SVGAGI. This CDR3 contains 14 residues. The CDR3, as DNA: TGTGCCAGCAAGCTAGCGGGATGGGGGGAGACCCAGTACTTC. This translates into CASKLAGWGETQYF.

CDR3 DNA sequence: TGTGCCAGCAGCCTAGCGGGAGCACTTATGAATGAGCAGTTCTTC. Translating gives CASSLAGALMNEQFF. The chain couples TRBV13 to TRBJ2-1; 10 positions match TRBD2. Unmatched junction bases numbered 8, after V lost 5 bases and J lost 7 bases. CDR1 is PRHDT and CDR2 is FYEKMQ in the germline V gene (reference sequence). CDR3 length: 15 residues.

DNA of the CDR3: TGCGCCAGCAGCTTACTGCGCGGGAGGCGCAATGAGCAGTTCTTC. It specifies CASSLLRGRRNEQFF. The chain recombines TRBV5-1 with TRBJ2-1; 8 bases are shared with TRBD2. CDR1 is SGHRS and CDR2 is YFSETQ in the germline V gene. The trim removed 2 bases at V and 6 bases at J, leaving 7 bases unmatched. This CDR3 spans 15 amino acids.